Listed below are T cell receptor beta chains from one sample, sequenced in a study of blood T cells in healthy people across ages. TCRdb used MiXCR to reprocess the 5' RACE reads, holding one entry per CDR3 protein. In the table there are roughly 1,100,000 distinct CDR3 sequences, 20% to 25% of which are singletons. This sample was shared with a second study, whose subject was T cells of mothers and their children.

Sequencing was performed on blood. The source is a girl aged 2 to 10 in good health. The conserved cysteine and the conserved F or W are not part of the CDR3 here. The D gene is left open where the match is weak.

j_call v_call cdr3_length d_call cdr3_aa
TRBJ2-5 TRBV9 12 . ASSGPTDQETQY
TRBJ1-5 TRBV12-5 13 . ASGPPEGPDQPQH
TRBJ2-5 TRBV15 11 . ATSREGQETQY
TRBJ2-7 TRBV29-1 11 TRBD2 SVGTSGAYEQY
TRBJ2-7 TRBV9 11 TRBD1 ASGGTGGDEQY
TRBJ2-1 TRBV4-1 12 . ASSQYDSYNEQF
TRBJ2-1 TRBV29-1 11 TRBD1 SVGTGYPNEQF
TRBJ2-7 TRBV9 13 TRBD1 ASSPRDRGQREQY
TRBJ2-6 TRBV29-1 12 . SVVGLRGANVLT
TRBJ2-3 TRBV7-8 10 . ASSPRAGAQY
TRBJ2-4 TRBV12-3/TRBV12-4 12 . ASTTPGHYNIQY
TRBJ2-7 TRBV20-1 13 . SAPNPGHPTYEQY
TRBJ2-1 TRBV10-1 15 TRBD2 ASSGVTGLAPDNEQF
TRBJ2-7 TRBV6-1 13 TRBD2 ASRPLAGVVYEQY
TRBJ2-5 TRBV5-1 13 . ASSYTRGYQETQY
TRBJ1-1 TRBV20-1 13 . SVIAPRQGETEAF
TRBJ1-6 TRBV29-1 11 . SVEETANSPLH
. TRBV7-2 12 . ASSLVAGFDEQF
TRBJ2-1 TRBV12-5 14 . ASGSAVGTSYNEQF
TRBJ2-2 TRBV20-1 14 . SARDTDGTNTGELF
TRBJ1-1 TRBV18 22 TRBD1 ASSPGISATLWDRGPWRNTEAF
TRBJ1-3 TRBV11-2 18 TRBD1 ASSLGISGTALLSGNTIY
TRBJ2-1 TRBV20-1 14 . SAQSTGRSGDNEQF
TRBJ2-7 TRBV29-1 13 TRBD2 SVEKLAGDPYEQY
TRBJ2-2 TRBV5-4 12 . ASSLIPRTGELF
TRBJ1-4 TRBV2 13 . ASSEPSPQGEKLF
TRBJ1-1 TRBV14 15 TRBD1 ASSRRSGARGNTEAF
TRBJ2-7 TRBV3-1 13 . ASSPGAVGDYEQY
TRBJ2-7 TRBV20-1 13 . SARDGWSVFDEHY
TRBJ2-5 TRBV25-1 11 . ASESRYLETQY
TRBJ2-7 TRBV12-3/TRBV12-4 13 . ASSFLDTSTYVQY
TRBJ2-7 TRBV4-1 11 TRBD2 ASSQDPGGSFY
TRBJ1-5 TRBV20-1 11 . SARVERDQPQH
TRBJ1-5 TRBV6-5 11 . ASSPGAWQPQH
TRBJ2-1 TRBV10-3 13 TRBD2 AISALAGGLNEQF
. TRBV6-1 15 . ASTNSPSGAPGGEQY
TRBJ2-7 TRBV21-1 15 . ASSKGGARGNPYEQY
TRBJ2-1 TRBV12-3/TRBV12-4 11 TRBD2 ASKPTSYDEQF
TRBJ2-5 TRBV29-1 12 TRBD2 SALGGPGQETQY
. TRBV6-4 10 . ATRGAHYEQY
. TRBV20-1 10 . SARVSRNEQF
TRBJ2-5 TRBV12-3/TRBV12-4 12 . ATATGAPGETQY
TRBJ2-5 TRBV6-2/TRBV6-3 13 . ASTLDWPTQETQY
TRBJ2-3 TRBV28 13 . ASSFRWDPADTQY
TRBJ2-6 TRBV9 16 . ASSVTGGPLSGANVLT
TRBJ2-1 TRBV12-3/TRBV12-4 10 TRBD1 ASSLRQGVMF
. TRBV11-2 12 . ASSPRLAYNEQF
TRBJ1-1 TRBV4-2 13 . ASSQEGRRDTEAF
TRBJ2-3 TRBV5-1 15 TRBD2 ASSPGRLAGAPDTQY
TRBJ2-1 TRBV11-2 13 TRBD2 ASSRTSGPYNEQF
TRBJ2-3 TRBV20-1 14 TRBD2 SARDTVAGAPNTQY
TRBJ2-7 TRBV4-1 11 TRBD1 ASSWDSSYEQH
. TRBV7-2 12 . ASSLTPLGNEQF